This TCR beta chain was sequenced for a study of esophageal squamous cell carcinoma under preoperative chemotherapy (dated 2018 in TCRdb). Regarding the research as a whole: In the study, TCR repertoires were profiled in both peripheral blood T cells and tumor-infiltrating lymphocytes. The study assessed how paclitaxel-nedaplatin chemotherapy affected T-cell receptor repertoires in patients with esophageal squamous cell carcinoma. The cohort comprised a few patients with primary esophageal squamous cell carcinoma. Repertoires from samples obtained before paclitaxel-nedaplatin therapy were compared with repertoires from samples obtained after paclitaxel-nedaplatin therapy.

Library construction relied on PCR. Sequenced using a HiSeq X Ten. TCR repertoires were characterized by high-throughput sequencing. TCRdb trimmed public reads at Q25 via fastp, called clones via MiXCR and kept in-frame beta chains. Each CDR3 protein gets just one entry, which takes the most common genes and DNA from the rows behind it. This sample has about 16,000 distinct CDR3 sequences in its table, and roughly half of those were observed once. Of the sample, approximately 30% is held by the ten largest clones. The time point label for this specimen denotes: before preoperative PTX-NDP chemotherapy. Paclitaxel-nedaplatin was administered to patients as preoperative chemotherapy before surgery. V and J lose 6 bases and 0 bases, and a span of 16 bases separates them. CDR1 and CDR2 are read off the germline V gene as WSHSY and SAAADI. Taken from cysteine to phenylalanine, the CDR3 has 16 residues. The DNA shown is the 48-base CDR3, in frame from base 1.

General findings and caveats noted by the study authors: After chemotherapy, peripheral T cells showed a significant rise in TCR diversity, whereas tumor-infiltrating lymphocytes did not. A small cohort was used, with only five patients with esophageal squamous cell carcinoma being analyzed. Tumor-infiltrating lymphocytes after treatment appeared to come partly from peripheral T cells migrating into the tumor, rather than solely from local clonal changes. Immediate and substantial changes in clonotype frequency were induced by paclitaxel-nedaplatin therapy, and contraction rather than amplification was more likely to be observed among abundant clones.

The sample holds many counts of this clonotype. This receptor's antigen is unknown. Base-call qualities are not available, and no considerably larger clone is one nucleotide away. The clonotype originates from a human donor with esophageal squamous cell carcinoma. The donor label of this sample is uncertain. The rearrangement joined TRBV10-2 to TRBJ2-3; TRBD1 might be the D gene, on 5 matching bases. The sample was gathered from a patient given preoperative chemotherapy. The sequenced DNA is TGCGCCAGCAGGACAGCGCTACATATGAGCACAGATACGCAGTATTTT. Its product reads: CASRTALHMSTDTQYF.